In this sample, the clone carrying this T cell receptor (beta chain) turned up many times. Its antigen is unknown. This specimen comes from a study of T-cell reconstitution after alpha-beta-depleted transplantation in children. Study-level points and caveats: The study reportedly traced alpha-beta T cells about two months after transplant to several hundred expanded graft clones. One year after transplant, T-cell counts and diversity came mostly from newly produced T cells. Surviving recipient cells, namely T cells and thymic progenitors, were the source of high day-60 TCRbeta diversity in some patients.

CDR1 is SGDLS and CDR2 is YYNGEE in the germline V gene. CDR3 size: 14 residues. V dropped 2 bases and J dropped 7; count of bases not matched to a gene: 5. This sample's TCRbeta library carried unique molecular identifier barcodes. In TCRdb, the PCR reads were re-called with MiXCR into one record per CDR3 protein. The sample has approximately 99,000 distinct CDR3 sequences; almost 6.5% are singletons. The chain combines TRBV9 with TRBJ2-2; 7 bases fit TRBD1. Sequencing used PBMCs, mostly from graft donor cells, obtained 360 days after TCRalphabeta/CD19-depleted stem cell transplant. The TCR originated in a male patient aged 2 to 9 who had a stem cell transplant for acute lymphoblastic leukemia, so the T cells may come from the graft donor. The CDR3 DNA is TGTGCCAGCAGCGTGAAGGGGGCTGGCGGGGAGCTGTTTTTT. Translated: CASSVKGAGGELFF.